The source of this T cell receptor beta chain is a study of CD8+ T cells in alopecia areata. In the study overall: The tofacitinib course ran for 6 to 18 months and was followed by 6 months off drug.

This CDR3 contains 15 residues. CDR1 MNHEY and CDR2 SVGAGI come from the germline V gene. The junction had 6 bases not matched to a gene; V was cut back by 5 bases and J by 5 bases. Treatment: oral pan-JAK inhibitor, 5-10 mg twice daily. A remark on this clone: As yet, its antigen is unknown.

General study points: While tofacitinib was given, many expanded lesional clones persisted in scalp and blood. Between patients, shared TCR sequences were less clear than in mice. This was possibly due in part to HLA diversity in the patient population. The study found tofacitinib significantly decreased scalp clonality and expanded CD8+ clones among the top 100.

Following RNA extraction, reverse transcription yielded cDNA that acted as the sequencing template. Here immunoSEQ multiplex PCR was the method, and the copy in TCRdb shows in-frame clones only, minus some. This sample has fewer than 250,000 clones; 40% to 55% occur once, and the top ten carry over 2%. This clonotype originated in a human donor with alopecia areata. The V and J genes are TRBV6-5 and TRBJ1-4; 9 bases fit TRBD1. Sequenced material: CD4+ T cells sorted from blood, taken at approximately week 39, from a patient treated with tofacitinib. CDR3: CASSNPGQGNEKLFF. DNA of the CDR3: TGTGCCAGCAGTAATCCGGGACAGGGAAATGAAAAACTGTTTTTT.